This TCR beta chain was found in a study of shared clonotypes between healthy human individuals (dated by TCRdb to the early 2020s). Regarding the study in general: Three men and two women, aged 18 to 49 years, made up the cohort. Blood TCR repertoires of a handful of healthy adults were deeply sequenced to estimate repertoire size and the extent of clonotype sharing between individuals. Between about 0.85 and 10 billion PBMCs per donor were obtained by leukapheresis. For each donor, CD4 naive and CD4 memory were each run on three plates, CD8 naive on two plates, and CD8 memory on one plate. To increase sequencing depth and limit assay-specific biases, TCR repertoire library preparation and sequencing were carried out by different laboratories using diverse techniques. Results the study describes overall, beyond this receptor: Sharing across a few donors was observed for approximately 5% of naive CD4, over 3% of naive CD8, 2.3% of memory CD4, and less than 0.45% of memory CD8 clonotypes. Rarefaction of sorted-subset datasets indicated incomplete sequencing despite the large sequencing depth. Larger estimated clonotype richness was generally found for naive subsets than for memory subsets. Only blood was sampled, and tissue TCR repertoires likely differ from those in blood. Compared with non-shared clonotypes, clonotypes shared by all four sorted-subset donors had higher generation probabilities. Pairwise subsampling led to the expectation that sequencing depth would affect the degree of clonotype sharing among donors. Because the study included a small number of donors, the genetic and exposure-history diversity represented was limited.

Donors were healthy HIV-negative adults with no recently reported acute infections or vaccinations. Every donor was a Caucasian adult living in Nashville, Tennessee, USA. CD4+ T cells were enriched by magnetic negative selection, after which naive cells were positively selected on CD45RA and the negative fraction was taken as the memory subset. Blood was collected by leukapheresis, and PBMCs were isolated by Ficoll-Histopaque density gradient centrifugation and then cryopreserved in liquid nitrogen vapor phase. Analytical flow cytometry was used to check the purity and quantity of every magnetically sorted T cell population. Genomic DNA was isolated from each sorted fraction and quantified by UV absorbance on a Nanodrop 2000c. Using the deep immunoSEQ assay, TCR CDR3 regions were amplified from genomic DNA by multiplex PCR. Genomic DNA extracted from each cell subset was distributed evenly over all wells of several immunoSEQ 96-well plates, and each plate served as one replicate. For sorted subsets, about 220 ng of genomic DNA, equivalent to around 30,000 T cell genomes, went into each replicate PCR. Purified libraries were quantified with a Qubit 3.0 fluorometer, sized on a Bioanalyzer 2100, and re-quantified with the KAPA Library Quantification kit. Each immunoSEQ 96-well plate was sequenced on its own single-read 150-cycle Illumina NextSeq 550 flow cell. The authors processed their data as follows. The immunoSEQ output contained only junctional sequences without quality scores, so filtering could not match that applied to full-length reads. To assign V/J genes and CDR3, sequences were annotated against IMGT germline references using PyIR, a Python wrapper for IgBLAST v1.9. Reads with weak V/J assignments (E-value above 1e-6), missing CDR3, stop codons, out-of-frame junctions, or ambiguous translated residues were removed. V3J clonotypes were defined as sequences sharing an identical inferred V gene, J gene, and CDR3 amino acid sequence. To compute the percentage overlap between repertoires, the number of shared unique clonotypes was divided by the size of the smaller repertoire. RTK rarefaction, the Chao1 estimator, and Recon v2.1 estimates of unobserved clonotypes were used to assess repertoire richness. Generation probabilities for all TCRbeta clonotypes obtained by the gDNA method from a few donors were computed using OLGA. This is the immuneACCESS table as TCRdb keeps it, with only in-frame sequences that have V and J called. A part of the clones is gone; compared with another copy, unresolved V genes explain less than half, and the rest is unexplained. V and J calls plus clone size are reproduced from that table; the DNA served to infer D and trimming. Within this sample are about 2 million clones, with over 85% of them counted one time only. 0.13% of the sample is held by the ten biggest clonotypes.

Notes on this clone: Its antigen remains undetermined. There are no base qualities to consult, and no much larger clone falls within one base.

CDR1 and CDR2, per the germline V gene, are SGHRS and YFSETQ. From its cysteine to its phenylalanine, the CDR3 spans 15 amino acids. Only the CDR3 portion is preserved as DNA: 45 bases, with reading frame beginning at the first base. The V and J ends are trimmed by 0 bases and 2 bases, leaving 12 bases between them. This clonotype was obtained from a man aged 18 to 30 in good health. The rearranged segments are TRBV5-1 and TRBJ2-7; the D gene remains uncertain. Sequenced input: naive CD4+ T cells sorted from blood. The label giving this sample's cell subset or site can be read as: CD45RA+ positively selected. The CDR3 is CASSLGSSTAYEQYF. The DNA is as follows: TGCGCCAGCAGCTTGGGTTCGTCTACCGCCTACGAGCAGTACTTC.